This T cell receptor beta chain was sequenced in a study of post-analysis software for immune sequencing data. Study-wide findings and caveats: In patients, 4 to 6 TRBV segments were more frequent than in controls, with TRBV5-6, TRBV5-1 and TRBV20-1 among them. F measure showed strong co-clustering of same-batch samples. In multiple sclerosis, normalized Chao1 diversity was significantly below that of controls.

As for this clonotype: The antigen remains unidentified.

Unique molecular identifiers were carried by the TCR beta cDNA libraries. It was from roughly 1 to 10 million T cells that some 470,000 cDNA molecules came. TCRdb reanalysed the PCR reads using MiXCR and keeps one entry per CDR3 protein. The profile shows approximately 460,000 distinct CDR3 sequences, over 35% of them singletons. Germline CDR1 and CDR2: SGDLS and YYNGEE. Trimming stripped 3 bases from V and 4 bases from J, with 10 bases between. This CDR3 contains 13 residues. The TCR was taken from a girl aged 5-17 years with multiple sclerosis. This sequence joins TRBV9 and TRBJ1-2; D is perhaps TRBD1 (5 bases). Input material: blood. The DNA of the CDR3 is TGTGCCAGCAGCGACAGGACTGCCTATGGCTACACCTTC. Translation: CASSDRTAYGYTF.